The clone carrying this TCR beta chain was seen ten or more times. Its matching antigen is unknown. The entry originates in a study of T cells in Graves' hyperthyroidism and ophthalmopathy. Study-wide findings and caveats: Through a model of 13 V-J features, ophthalmopathy was separated from stable hyperthyroidism.

TCR beta CDR3 regions were amplified from RNA transcripts. The study used the HTBI primer set for a first-round RT-PCR of the TCR CDR3. From the multiplex PCR reads, TCRdb called clonotypes with MiXCR, one entry per CDR3 protein. The sample has roughly 740,000 distinct CDR3 sequences; roughly 17% are singletons. This CDR3 comprises 16 residues. Germline V gene data show CDR1 as SGHTA and CDR2 as FQGTGA. V dropped 5 bases and J dropped 0 bases, with 14 bases sitting between them. Graves' hyperthyroidism was deemed stable absent ophthalmopathy progression within 18 months. Exclusion of patients followed from uncontrolled infection, other autoimmune disease, pregnancy or lactation. Based on clinical symptoms, serum thyroxine and TRAb, thyroid ultrasound and orbital computed tomography, diagnoses were reached.

The specimen sequenced was blood. The gene calls are TRBV7-3 and TRBJ2-1, with D maybe TRBD2 (5 bases). The source of this sequence is a young man with Graves' hyperthyroidism. The CDR3 protein is CASSLRAVSSYNEQFF. The CDR3, as DNA: TGTGCCAGCAGCCTCCGAGCGGTGAGCTCCTACAATGAGCAGTTCTTC. The variable domain in full, with the rest retrieved from reference TRBV7-3 and TRBJ2-1, is GAGVSQTPSNKVTEKGKYVELRCDPISGHTALYWYRQSLGQGPEFLIYFQGTGAADDSGLPNDRFFAVRPEGSVSTLKIQRTERGDSAVYLCASSLRAVSSYNEQFFGPGTRLTVL.